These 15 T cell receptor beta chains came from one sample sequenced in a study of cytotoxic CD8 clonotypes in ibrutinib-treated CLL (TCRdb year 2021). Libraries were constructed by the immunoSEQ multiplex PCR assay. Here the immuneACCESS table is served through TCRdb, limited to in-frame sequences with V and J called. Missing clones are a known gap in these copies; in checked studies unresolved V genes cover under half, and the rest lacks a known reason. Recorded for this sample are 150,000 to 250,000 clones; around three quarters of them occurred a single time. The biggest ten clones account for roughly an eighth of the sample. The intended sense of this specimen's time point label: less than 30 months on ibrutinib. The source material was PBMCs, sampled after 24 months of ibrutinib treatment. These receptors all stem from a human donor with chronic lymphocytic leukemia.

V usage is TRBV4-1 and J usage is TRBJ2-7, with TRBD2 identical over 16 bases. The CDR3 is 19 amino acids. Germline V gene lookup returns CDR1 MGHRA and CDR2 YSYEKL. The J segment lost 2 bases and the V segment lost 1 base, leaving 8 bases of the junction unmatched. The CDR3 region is CASSQGEGLAGGPTYEQYF. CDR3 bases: TGCGCCAGCAGCCAAGGGGAGGGACTAGCGGGAGGGCCTACCTACGAGCAGTACTTC.

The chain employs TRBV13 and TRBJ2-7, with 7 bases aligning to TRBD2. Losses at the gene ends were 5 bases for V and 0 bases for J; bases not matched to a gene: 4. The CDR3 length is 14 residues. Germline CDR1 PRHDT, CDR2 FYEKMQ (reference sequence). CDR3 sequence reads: CASSRQRDSYEQYF. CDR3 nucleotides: TGTGCCAGCAGCCGGCAGCGGGACTCCTACGAGCAGTACTTC.

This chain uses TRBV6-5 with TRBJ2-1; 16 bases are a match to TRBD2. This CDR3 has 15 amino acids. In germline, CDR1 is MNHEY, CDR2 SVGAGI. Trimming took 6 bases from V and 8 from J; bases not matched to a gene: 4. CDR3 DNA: TGTGCCAGCAGGAAGGGACTAGCGGGAGGGTATGAGCAGTTCTTC. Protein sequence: CASRKGLAGGYEQFF.

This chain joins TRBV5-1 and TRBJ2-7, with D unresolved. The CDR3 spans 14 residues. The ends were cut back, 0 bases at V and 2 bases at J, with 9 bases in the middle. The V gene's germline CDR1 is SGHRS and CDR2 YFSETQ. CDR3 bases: TGCGCCAGCAGCTTGGGTGACCTCGCCTACGAGCAGTACTTC. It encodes CASSLGDLAYEQYF.

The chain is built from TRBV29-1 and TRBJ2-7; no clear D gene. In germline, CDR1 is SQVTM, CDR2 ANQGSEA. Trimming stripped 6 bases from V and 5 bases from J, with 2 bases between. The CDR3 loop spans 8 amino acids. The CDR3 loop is CSVDEQYF. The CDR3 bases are TGCAGCGTAGACGAGCAGTACTTC.

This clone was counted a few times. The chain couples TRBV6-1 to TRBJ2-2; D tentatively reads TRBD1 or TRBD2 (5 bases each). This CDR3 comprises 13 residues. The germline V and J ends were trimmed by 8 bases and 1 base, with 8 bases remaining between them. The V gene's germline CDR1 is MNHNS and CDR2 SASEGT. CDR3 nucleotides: TGTGCCAGCGCGAGGGGGAACACCGGGGAGCTGTTTTTT. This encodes CASARGNTGELFF.

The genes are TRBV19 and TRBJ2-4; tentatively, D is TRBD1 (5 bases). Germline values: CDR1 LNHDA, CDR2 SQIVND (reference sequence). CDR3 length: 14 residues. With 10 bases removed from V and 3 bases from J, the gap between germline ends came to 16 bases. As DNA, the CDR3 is TGTGCCACCAAGGGGCGTGGGGACAAAAACATTCAGTACTTC. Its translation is CATKGRGDKNIQYF.

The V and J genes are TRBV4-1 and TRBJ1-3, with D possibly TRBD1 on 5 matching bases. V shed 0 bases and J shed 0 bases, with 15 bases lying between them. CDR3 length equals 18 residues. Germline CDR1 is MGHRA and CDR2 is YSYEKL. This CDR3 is CASSQEPTAAYSGNTIYF. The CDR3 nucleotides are TGCGCCAGCAGCCAAGAGCCGACAGCCGCCTACTCTGGAAACACCATATATTTT.

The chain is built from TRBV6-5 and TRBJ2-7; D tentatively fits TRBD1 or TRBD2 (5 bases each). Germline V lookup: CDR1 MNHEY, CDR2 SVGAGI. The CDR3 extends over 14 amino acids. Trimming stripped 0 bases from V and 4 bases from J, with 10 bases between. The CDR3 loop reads CASSYSGVSYEQYF. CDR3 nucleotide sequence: TGTGCCAGCAGTTACTCGGGGGTCTCTTACGAGCAGTACTTC.

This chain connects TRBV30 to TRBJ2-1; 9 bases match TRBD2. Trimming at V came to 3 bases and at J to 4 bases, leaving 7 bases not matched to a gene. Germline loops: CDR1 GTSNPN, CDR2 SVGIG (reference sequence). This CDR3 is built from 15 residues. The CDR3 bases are TGTGCCTGGAGGGAAGGGACTAGCACTTACAATGAGCAGTTCTTC. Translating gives CAWREGTSTYNEQFF.

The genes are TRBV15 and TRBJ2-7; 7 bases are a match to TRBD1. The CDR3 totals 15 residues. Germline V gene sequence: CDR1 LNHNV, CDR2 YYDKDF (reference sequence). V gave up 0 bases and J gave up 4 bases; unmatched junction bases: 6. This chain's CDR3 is CATSRDRDSRYEQYF. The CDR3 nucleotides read TGTGCCACCAGCAGAGATAGGGACAGTCGTTACGAGCAGTACTTC.

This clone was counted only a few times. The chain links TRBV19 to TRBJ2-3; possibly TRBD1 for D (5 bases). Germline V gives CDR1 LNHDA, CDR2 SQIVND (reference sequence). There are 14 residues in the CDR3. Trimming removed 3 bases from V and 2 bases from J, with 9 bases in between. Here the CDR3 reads CASSMGQPTDTQYF. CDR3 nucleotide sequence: TGTGCCAGTAGTATGGGGCAGCCCACAGATACGCAGTATTTT.

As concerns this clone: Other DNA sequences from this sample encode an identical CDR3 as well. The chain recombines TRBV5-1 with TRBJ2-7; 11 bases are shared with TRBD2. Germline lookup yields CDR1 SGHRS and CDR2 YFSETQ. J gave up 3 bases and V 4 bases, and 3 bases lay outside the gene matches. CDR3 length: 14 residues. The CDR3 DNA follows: TGCGCCAGCAGCACTACTAGCGGGAGCTACGAGCAGTACTTC. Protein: CASSTTSGSYEQYF.

CDR3 loop: CASRVDQVAFF. The CDR3 DNA sequence: TGTGCCAGCAGGGTCGACCAGGTAGCTTTCTTT. The gene calls are TRBV2 and TRBJ1-1; no clear D gene. CDR3 length equals 11 residues. From germline, CDR1 is SNHLY and CDR2 FYNNEI. The V end lost 6 bases, the J end lost 10 bases, and 12 bases lay between the germline ends.

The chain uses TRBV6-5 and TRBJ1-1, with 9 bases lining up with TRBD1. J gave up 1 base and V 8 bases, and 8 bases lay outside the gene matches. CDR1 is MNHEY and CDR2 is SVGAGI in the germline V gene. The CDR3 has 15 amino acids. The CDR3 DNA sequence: TGTGCCAGCGCCAAACAGGGGGCGCGGAACACTGAAGCTTTCTTT. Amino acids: CASAKQGARNTEAFF.